Sequencing of this T cell receptor beta chain was carried out in a study of memory CD4+ T cells and cytomegalovirus serostatus. Profiled with immunoSEQ multiplex PCR; TCRdb holds only in-frame clones, not every one. The repertoire holds over 35,000 clones, with 78% as singletons. Single viable CD3+CD4+CD8-CD45RO+ cells were sorted as the memory CD4+ T cells. The CDR3 contains 15 residues. The germline gives CDR1 SGHTA, CDR2 FQGNSA. Trimming removed 4 bases from V and 4 bases from J; junction bases left unmatched: 7. This clone was seen only a few times. Its antigen is undetermined. Whole-study findings and limits: Each of 67 CMV-associated TCRbeta sequences occurred in one to five individuals.

Input material: memory CD4+ T cells from blood. The TCR comes from an adult in good health and CMV-seronegative. The rearrangement uses TRBV7-2 and TRBJ1-5, with 7 bases identical to TRBD1. CDR3 DNA: TGTGCCAGCAGCTGGGGTCCGGGACAGAATCAGCCCCAGCATTTT. Translation: CASSWGPGQNQPQHF.